The 30 T cell receptor beta chains listed next were all sequenced from one sample in a study of cytomegalovirus exposure and HLA in healthy donors. The PCR contained 60 Vbeta and 13 Jbeta primers. Profiling relied on immunoSEQ multiplex PCR, and the TCRdb table lists in-frame clones only, not all of them. The data contain some 160,000 clones, around 80% of them seen just once; the ten biggest clones take up 0.5%. The sample consisted of PBMCs. The origin of the receptors is a woman aged 45-65 years in good health and CMV-seronegative.

This rearrangement joins TRBV5-1 to TRBJ2-5, with 11 bases aligning to TRBD2. From germline, CDR1 is SGHRS and CDR2 YFSETQ. Trimming removed 0 bases from V and 2 bases from J; junction bases left unmatched: 6. The CDR3 is 17 amino acids. The CDR3 DNA reads TGCGCCAGCAGCTTGGCCCTAGCGGGAGGCCTTCAAGAGACCCAGTACTTC. Encoded protein: CASSLALAGGLQETQYF.

J is TRBJ2-4 and V is TRBV6-1, with 14 bases identical to TRBD2. The J segment lost 9 bases and the V segment lost 4 bases, leaving 8 bases of the junction unmatched. CDR3 size: 16 residues. Germline CDR1 MNHNS, CDR2 SASEGT. CDR3 bases: TGTGCCAGCAGTGGGACTAGCGGGGGGACCCAAGTCATTCAGTACTTC. It codes for CASSGTSGGTQVIQYF.

The chain uses TRBV5-6 and TRBJ2-2; D is uncertain. This CDR3 is 14 amino acids long. V gave up 0 bases and J gave up 1 base, with 4 bases separating them. CDR1 is SGHDT and CDR2 is YYEEEE in the germline V gene. DNA for the CDR3: TGTGCCAGCAGCTTGGACAGGAACACCGGGGAGCTGTTTTTT. It yields the protein CASSLDRNTGELFF.

This clone is a singleton in its sample. V gene TRBV23-1 combines with J gene TRBJ2-5; D gene unclear. TRBV23-1 is flagged as an ORF with uncertain function. Deletions cut 2 bases from V and 5 bases from J, with 9 bases between. The CDR3 extends over 13 amino acids. CDR3: CASSQITEETQYF. CDR3 bases: TGCGCCAGCAGTCAAATAACTGAGGAGACCCAGTACTTC.

A single count supports this clone. The chain carries TRBV4-3 and TRBJ1-6; D is undetermined. In germline, CDR1 is LGHNA, CDR2 YSLEER. The V end lost 2 bases, the J end lost 5 bases, and 4 bases lay between the germline ends. This CDR3 is 13 amino acids long. CDR3 protein: CASSQTDNSPLHF. The CDR3 region has the DNA TGCGCCAGCAGCCAAACAGATAATTCACCCCTCCACTTT.

The genes are TRBV7-9 and TRBJ1-5; D uncertain. The length of the CDR3 is 16 residues. CDR1 is SEHNR, CDR2 FQNEAQ, per germline (reference sequence). Between the trimmed V and J ends, which lost 8 bases and 0 bases, there was a span of 17 bases. The CDR3 reads CASRPPGDHSNQPQHF. CDR3 sequence (DNA): TGTGCCAGCCGACCCCCAGGTGACCATAGCAATCAGCCCCAGCATTTT.

The rearrangement links TRBV15 to TRBJ2-2, with D unclear. The length of the CDR3 is 17 residues. V was shortened by 0 bases and J by 4 bases, with 15 bases between the two germline ends. Germline V lookup: CDR1 LNHNV, CDR2 YYDKDF (reference sequence). DNA for the CDR3: TGTGCCACCAGCAGAGATGACCCGGGTCCGTTCACCGGGGAGCTGTTTTTT. This translates into CATSRDDPGPFTGELFF. Based on the CDR3 plus reference TRBV15 and TRBJ2-2, the full variable domain is DAMVIQNPRYQVTQFGKPVTLSCSQTLNHNVMYWYQQKSSQAPKLLFHYYDKDFNNEADTPDNFQSRRPNTSFCFLDIRSPGLGDTAMYLCATSRDDPGPFTGELFFGEGSRLTVL.

The chain has TRBV30 and TRBJ1-2; D is perhaps TRBD1 (6 bases). This CDR3 spans 13 amino acids. The germline V and J ends were trimmed by 1 base and 8 bases, with 14 bases remaining between them. CDR1 is GTSNPN and CDR2 is SVGIG in the germline V gene (reference sequence). The CDR3 loop is CAWSGTGTGGYTF. CDR3 sequence (DNA): TGTGCCTGGAGTGGCACAGGGACGGGAGGCTACACCTTC.

The chain uses TRBV28 and TRBJ1-5, with D maybe TRBD1 (6 bases). Germline values: CDR1 MDHEN, CDR2 SYDVKM. The V end was cut by 5 bases, the J end by 0 bases, with 14 bases between. The CDR3 has 16 residues. CDR3 residues: CASSPSGTLSNQPQHF. DNA of the CDR3: TGTGCCAGCAGTCCAAGCGGGACACTTAGCAATCAGCCCCAGCATTTT.

The J gene is TRBJ2-1, the V gene TRBV7-2; 8 positions match TRBD2. Germline values: CDR1 SGHTA, CDR2 FQGNSA. This CDR3 has 16 residues. Trimming cost V 5 bases and J 0 bases; bases outside gene matches: 6. CDR3 residues: CASSLSGASSYNEQFF. CDR3 in DNA: TGTGCCAGCAGCCTTAGCGGGGCGAGCTCCTACAATGAGCAGTTCTTC.

This chain joins TRBV15 and TRBJ2-7; 10 bases are a match to TRBD1. The CDR3 is 17 residues long. V was clipped by 9 bases and J by 3 bases; unmatched bases: 17. The germline gives CDR1 LNHNV, CDR2 YYDKDF (reference sequence). CDR3 in amino acids: CATFRDRGSAPDYEQYF. For the CDR3, the DNA is TGTGCCACATTCCGGGACAGGGGTTCAGCGCCCGACTACGAGCAGTACTTC. Full variable domain (outside the CDR3, taken from reference TRBV15 and TRBJ2-7): DAMVIQNPRYQVTQFGKPVTLSCSQTLNHNVMYWYQQKSSQAPKLLFHYYDKDFNNEADTPDNFQSRRPNTSFCFLDIRSPGLGDTAMYLCATFRDRGSAPDYEQYFGPGTRLTVT.

The rearrangement joins TRBV5-1 to TRBJ2-5; TRBD2 agrees at 10 bases. The J segment lost 0 bases and the V segment lost 4 bases, leaving 3 bases of the junction unmatched. CDR3 size: 15 residues. Germline loops: CDR1 SGHRS, CDR2 YFSETQ. Here the CDR3 reads CASSTLAGDQETQYF. The CDR3 DNA is TGCGCCAGCAGCACGCTAGCGGGGGACCAAGAGACCCAGTACTTC.

The chain is built from TRBV5-4 and TRBJ2-1; the match to TRBD2 covers 9 bases. Germline V gene lookup returns CDR1 SGHNT and CDR2 YYREEE (reference sequence). Trimming removed 4 bases from V and 9 bases from J; junction bases left unmatched: 5. The CDR3 is made up of 13 amino acids. The CDR3 loop reads CASSPRGGVEQFF. DNA for the CDR3: TGTGCCAGCAGCCCGCGGGGGGGGGTTGAGCAGTTCTTC.

The V call is TRBV15, the J call TRBJ2-7, with TRBD2 matching over 10 bases. The germline CDR1 and CDR2 sequences are LNHNV and YYDKDF (reference sequence). Losses at the gene ends were 2 bases for V and 1 base for J; bases not matched to a gene: 11. The CDR3 contains 18 residues. The CDR3 protein is CATSRPQAWTSGSYEQYF. The CDR3 nucleotides are TGTGCCACCAGCAGACCGCAGGCGTGGACTAGCGGTTCCTACGAGCAGTACTTC.

V is TRBV10-3 and J is TRBJ2-1, with a tentative D call TRBD2 (6 bases). The CDR3 contains 14 residues. V was trimmed by 7 bases and J by 2 bases, leaving 12 bases between them. Germline loops: CDR1 ENHRY, CDR2 SYGVKD. The CDR3 bases are TGTGCCATCACCCGGGACTCAGCCTACAATGAGCAGTTCTTC. It encodes CAITRDSAYNEQFF.

CDR3 coding DNA: TGTGCCAGCTCACCACGACAAAGTAATGAAAAACTGTTTTTT. It specifies CASSPRQSNEKLFF. This chain links TRBV18 with TRBJ1-4, with D unresolved. Deletions cut 1 base from V and 4 bases from J, with 7 bases between. This CDR3 contains 14 residues. Germline V gene sequence: CDR1 KGHSH, CDR2 LQKENI.

This rearrangement joins TRBV7-2 to TRBJ2-5, with 9 bases aligning to TRBD2. V dropped 5 bases and J dropped 5; count of bases not matched to a gene: 9. This CDR3 has 15 amino acids. Germline CDR1 is SGHTA and CDR2 is FQGNSA. Here the CDR3 reads CASSGGGAMGETQYF. In nucleotides, the CDR3 is TGTGCCAGCAGCGGCGGGGGGGCCATGGGTGAGACCCAGTACTTC.

This clone came up once. The rearrangement uses TRBV5-1 and TRBJ1-6; 10 positions agree with TRBD1. Losses at the gene ends were 0 bases for V and 1 base for J; bases not matched to a gene: 10. The CDR3 is made up of 20 amino acids. The germline gives CDR1 SGHRS, CDR2 YFSETQ. CDR3 bases: TGCGCCAGCAGCTTGGATCCTATGGGACAGGGGTCTTCCTATAATTCACCCCTCCACTTT. Translation: CASSLDPMGQGSSYNSPLHF.

V usage is TRBV27 and J usage is TRBJ2-5; D may be TRBD1 (6 bases). V lost 0 bases and J 5 bases, leaving 13 bases between the germline ends. CDR1 and CDR2 from the germline V gene are MNHEY and SMNVEV (reference sequence). This CDR3 contains 15 residues. The CDR3 DNA reads as TGTGCCAGCAGTTTATCGTGGGGGCGCGACGAGACCCAGTACTTC. Protein product: CASSLSWGRDETQYF.

The chain is built from TRBV15 and TRBJ2-7, with a tentative D call TRBD2 (5 bases). Trimming cost V 1 base and J 0 bases, with 10 bases left between them. Looked up from germline, CDR1 is LNHNV and CDR2 is YYDKDF (reference sequence). The CDR3 contains 15 residues. In DNA, the CDR3 is TGTGCCACCAGCAGAGCCTTTGGGAGCTCCTACGAGCAGTACTTC. It encodes CATSRAFGSSYEQYF.

This clone has only a few counts. The chain is built from TRBV2 and TRBJ2-3; TRBD2 might be the D (6 bases). V lost 8 bases and J lost 5, with 14 bases in between. The CDR3 runs 13 residues. Germline CDR1 and CDR2: SNHLY and FYNNEI. This CDR3 is CASRDFRVDTQYF. The CDR3 bases are TGTGCCAGCCGGGACTTCAGAGTAGATACGCAGTATTTT.

The rearrangement joins TRBV11-2 to TRBJ2-1, with D maybe TRBD2 (5 bases). The CDR3 has 16 residues. The V gene's germline CDR1 is SGHAT and CDR2 FQNNGV. V was trimmed by 5 bases and J by 7 bases, leaving 21 bases between them. CDR3 loop: CASSPFVGEERNEQFF. The CDR3 nucleotides are TGTGCCAGCAGCCCCTTTGTGGGAGAGGAGCGGAATGAGCAGTTCTTC.

This clone was detected once. The chain is built from TRBV4-3 and TRBJ1-3; D is unclear. V was shortened by 0 bases and J by 4 bases, with 10 bases between the two germline ends. The length of the CDR3 is 15 residues. The germline gives CDR1 LGHNA, CDR2 YSLEER. Here the CDR3 DNA reads TGCGCCAGCAGCCAAGACGCCGCGGCGGGAAACACCATATATTTT. It codes for CASSQDAAAGNTIYF.

This clone was seen just once. The chain recombines TRBV5-1 with TRBJ2-2; no definite D call. Germline loops: CDR1 SGHRS, CDR2 YFSETQ. The ends were cut back, 2 bases at V and 1 base at J, with 12 bases in the middle. The CDR3 has 16 amino acids. CDR3 in DNA: TGCGCCAGCAGCTTCAGCGTGGGTGTGAACACCGGGGAGCTGTTTTTT. Residues: CASSFSVGVNTGELFF.

This chain uses TRBV28 with TRBJ1-2, with D perhaps matching TRBD1 (5 bases). The CDR3 sequence is 17 residues long. The germline CDR1 and CDR2 sequences are MDHEN and SYDVKM. Trimming stripped 3 bases from V and 3 bases from J, with 20 bases between. The CDR3 DNA reads as TGTGCCAGCAGTTTCTACTTCAGGGTTGAGTACTACTATGGCTACACCTTC. Protein: CASSFYFRVEYYYGYTF.

This chain connects TRBV9 to TRBJ2-1; TRBD1 might be the D (6 bases). This CDR3 spans 14 amino acids. From germline, CDR1 is SGDLS and CDR2 YYNGEE. V was cut by 6 bases and J by 7 bases, with 17 bases left in between. The chain's CDR3 is CASIDTQGRNEQFF. The CDR3 DNA reads TGTGCCAGCATCGACACACAGGGAAGGAATGAGCAGTTCTTC.

The chain recombines TRBV2 with TRBJ2-2; no firm D call. Per the germline V gene, CDR1 is SNHLY and CDR2 is FYNNEI. CDR3 size: 14 residues. Trimming took 2 bases from V and 4 from J, leaving 8 bases between them. The CDR3 bases are TGTGCCAGCAGTGAAATGTCGCGCACCGGGGAGCTGTTTTTT. Its protein product is CASSEMSRTGELFF.

This chain uses TRBV7-6 with TRBJ1-1, with D perhaps matching TRBD1 (5 bases). Trimming removed 5 bases from V and 0 bases from J, with 13 bases in between. This CDR3 has 15 residues. Germline CDR1 reads SGHVS; CDR2 reads FNYEAQ. The DNA of the CDR3 is TGTGCCAGCAGCCTTGGGGCAGAAATGAACACTGAAGCTTTCTTT. Translated: CASSLGAEMNTEAFF.

The chain uses TRBV7-8 and TRBJ2-7, with D perhaps matching TRBD1 (6 bases). The ends were cut back, 5 bases at V and 4 bases at J, with 24 bases in the middle. CDR3 length: 17 amino acids. Germline CDR1 SGHVS, CDR2 FQNEAQ. The DNA for the CDR3 is TGTGCCAGCAGCCCCAGTTCCCAGGGGCTACTGGCGTACGAGCAGTACTTC. Translated: CASSPSSQGLLAYEQYF.

The chain joins TRBV5-1 to TRBJ1-5, with D unclear. The CDR3 is 15 amino acids. CDR1 is SGHRS and CDR2 is YFSETQ in the germline V gene. Trimming cost V 2 bases and J 1 base, with 10 bases left between them. The CDR3 coding sequence is TGCGCCAGCAGCTTTAATGGCCAGAGCAATCAGCCCCAGCATTTT. As protein: CASSFNGQSNQPQHF. The full variable domain, its missing parts supplied by reference TRBV5-1 and TRBJ1-5, is KAGVTQTPRYLIKTRGQQVTLSCSPISGHRSVSWYQQTPGQGLQFLFEYFSETQRNKGNFPGRFSGRQFSNSRSEMNVSTLELGDSALYLCASSFNGQSNQPQHFGDGTRLSIL.